This T cell receptor (beta chain) was documented in a study of T-cell reconstitution after alpha-beta-depleted transplantation in children. Unique molecular identifiers were incorporated when the TCRbeta library was constructed. One entry per CDR3 protein, called by TCRdb with MiXCR from the PCR reads. Among about 58,000 distinct CDR3 sequences listed, approximately 43% were seen once. Trimming took off 7 bases at V and 7 bases at J, with 11 bases between the two ends. Germline-derived CDR1 and CDR2 are SNHLY and FYNNEI. The CDR3 extends over 12 amino acids. This clonotype has more than one count but fewer than ten.

V is TRBV2 and J is TRBJ2-1; D perhaps matches TRBD2 (7 bases). This sequence was found in a male patient between 10 and 17 years old who had a stem cell transplant for acute lymphoblastic leukemia, so the T cells may come from the graft donor. The sample consisted of PBMCs, mostly from graft donor cells, taken 360 days after TCRalphabeta/CD19-depleted stem cell transplant. The CDR3 protein is CASTGGLNEQFF. CDR3 DNA sequence: TGTGCCAGCACGGGGGGCCTTAATGAGCAGTTCTTC.